This T cell receptor (beta chain) is drawn from a study of follicular helper T cells after annual influenza vaccination. From germline, CDR1 is SQVTM and CDR2 ANQGSEA. This CDR3 contains 12 residues. V was clipped by 3 bases and J by 3 bases, with 9 bases between them. General study results and limits: Plasmablast frequency change correlated with clonality change in ICOS+CD38+ cTfh.

Produced via immunoSEQ multiplex PCR; TCRdb's table is partial and in-frame only. The repertoire holds 8,700 or so clones, with approximately 86% as singletons. The time point: 2013-2014 season, 7 days after vaccination. Adults were given seasonal inactivated influenza vaccine, and blood CD4 subsets were sorted before and after vaccination. With regard to this clone: Its specificity is unknown.

The V call is TRBV29-1, the J call TRBJ2-7, with D tentatively TRBD1 (6 bases). Sequences were derived from CXCR5+ CD38- circulating T follicular helper cells from blood, sampled 7 days after influenza vaccination. Subset specified: circulating Tfh, non-naive CD4+CXCR5+PD-1+ (ICOS+CD38+ or ICOS-CD38-). This TCR came from an adult who received the influenza vaccine. The CDR3 DNA reads TGCAGCGTTGAGGGGGCAGGCTACGAGCAGTACTTC. It codes for CSVEGAGYEQYF.